The T cell receptor beta chain described here comes from a study of T-cell memory formation after mild COVID-19. Study summary: TCR clustering was largely donor specific.

Comments on this clonotype: Its antigen is as yet unknown.

Findings and limits, study-wide: Shrinking CD4+ clones were chiefly CM and EM; CD8+ ones were chiefly EMRA. Second-wave clones peaking on day 37 lacked confirmed SARS-CoV-2 specificity.

Trimming removed 5 bases from V and 6 bases from J, with 12 bases in between. The CDR3 is 13 residues long. Germline CDR1 SGHTA, CDR2 FQGNSA. TCRdb recomputed calls from the 5' RACE reads with MiXCR, one row per CDR3 protein. The table shows about 320,000 distinct CDR3 sequences, with roughly an eighth occurring only once. The chain uses TRBV7-2 and TRBJ2-3; D gene ambiguous. Sequencing was done on a sample of PBMCs or a T cell subset sorted from them (not recorded which). This TCR was sampled from a man aged 18-30 years who had mild COVID-19 (a few samples of this study predate the infection). Cell type and time point are not known. The chain's CDR3 is CASSDGVEDTQYF. DNA of the CDR3: TGTGCCAGCAGCGATGGGGTGGAGGATACGCAGTATTTT.